This T cell receptor beta chain was identified in a study of cytomegalovirus exposure and HLA in healthy donors. Study context: Early released data comprised around 80 million unique TCRs from HLA-typed donors.

60 Vbeta and 13 Jbeta primers were used in PCR. Produced via immunoSEQ multiplex PCR; TCRdb's table is partial and in-frame only. This repertoire shows about 90,000 clones, roughly 80% found once; its top ten account for 4.6%. CDR3 length: 17 amino acids. Trimming pared 7 bases from V and 0 bases from J, leaving 21 bases between. CDR1 and CDR2 (germline): SEHNR, FQNEAQ (reference sequence). Sequencing used PBMCs. This sequence joins TRBV7-9 and TRBJ1-2; D is uncertain. The TCR sequence derives from a woman between 40 and 50 years old in good health and CMV-seropositive. CDR3 sequence: CASIPPTTAKTNYGYTF. CDR3 bases: TGTGCCAGCATCCCTCCCACTACGGCTAAGACTAACTATGGCTACACCTTC.